This T cell receptor beta chain came from a study of T cells in Graves' hyperthyroidism and ophthalmopathy. This clonotype was seen at least ten times. Trimming stripped 4 bases from V and 6 bases from J, with 15 bases between. Germline V gives CDR1 SGHAT, CDR2 FQNNGV. This CDR3 has 14 residues. The investigators amplified TCR beta CDR3 regions from RNA transcripts. The HTBI primer set drove a first-round RT-PCR of the TCR CDR3. TCRdb independently ran MiXCR on the multiplex PCR reads; one entry per CDR3 protein. The table lists about 350,000 distinct CDR3 sequences, around 14% of them singletons. The sequenced sample consisted of blood. This sequence joins TRBV11-2 and TRBJ1-1; D remains unclear. The TCR sequence derives from a woman aged 25 to 39 with Graves' hyperthyroidism. The DNA for the CDR3 is TGTGCCAGCAGCTGGGATAGAGTAGGCCCTGAAGCTTTCTTT. Translation gives CASSWDRVGPEAFF.